Listed below are T cell receptor beta chains from one sample, sequenced in a study of T cell repertoires in cytomegalovirus infection. TCRdb reprocessed the reads with MiXCR, giving one entry per CDR3 protein. This table has around 310,000 distinct CDR3 sequences, 15% to 20% appearing once. Sequenced: PBMCs. Every receptor here comes from a human donor in good health (CMV status not recorded). Some clones in this sample may be carry-over from other donors' samples. Both conserved end residues are part of each CDR3. A D gene is named only where the DNA matches it firmly. Clone size, where shown, is once, few, many, or a class for clones that have expanded.

>NA|TRBV20-1|16|TRBD2|TRBJ2-3
TGCAGTGCTACCGGGACTAGCGGGGTTAGCACAGATACGCAGTATTTT
CSATGTSGVSTDTQYF
>many|TRBV11-2|15|TRBD1|TRBJ1-1
TGTGCCAGCAGCACAATGACAGGGTCGTTGACTGAAGCTTTCTTT
CASSTMTGSLTEAFF
>many|TRBV7-6|16|TRBD2|TRBJ2-1
TGTGCCAGCAGCCAACAATCCGGGACTAGAAGCAATGAGCAGTTCTTC
CASSQQSGTRSNEQFF
>NA|TRBV7-2|12|NA|TRBJ1-2
TGTGCCAGCAGCCCTGGTTCGTCTGGCTACACCTTC
CASSPGSSGYTF
>many|TRBV6-1|13|NA|TRBJ2-1
TGTGCCAGCAGTCTAGGTGGGGGGCATGAGCAGTTCTTC
CASSLGGGHEQFF
>many|TRBV7-3|14|NA|TRBJ2-1
TGTGCCAGCAGCGCGGGACAGACCTACAATGAGCAGTTCTTC
CASSAGQTYNEQFF
>NA|TRBV7-2|12|NA|TRBJ1-1
TGTGCCAGCACCCTCCGGGGGACTGAAGCTTTCTTT
CASTLRGTEAFF
>NA|TRBV3-1|18|NA|TRBJ1-6
TGTGCCAGCAGCCACCGACCGACAGGCGGGATGGGCAATTCACCCCTCCACTTT
CASSHRPTGGMGNSPLHF
>many|TRBV7-2|12|NA|TRBJ1-1
TGTGCCAGCAGCTGGGGGTACGGTGAAGCTTTCTTT
CASSWGYGEAFF
>NA|TRBV12-3/TRBV12-4|13|NA|TRBJ1-1
TGTGCCAGCAGTTTACAGGCTCTTAATATCGCTTTCTTT
CASSLQALNIAFF
>few|TRBV6-5|15|TRBD1|TRBJ1-2
TGTGCCAGCAGTTACACGGGACAGGGTAACTATGGCTACACCTTC
CASSYTGQGNYGYTF
>NA|TRBV3-1|19|NA|TRBJ2-5
TGTGCCAGCAGCCAAGGAATAGGAGTGCTAGCATCTAGTTCTGAGACCCAGTACTTC
CASSQGIGVLASSSETQYF
>once|TRBV6-8|15|TRBD1|TRBJ1-6
TGTGCCAGCAGTTCCTCGGGACAGGGTGTTTCACCCCTCCACTTT
CASSSSGQGVSPLHF
>few|TRBV27|13|NA|TRBJ2-5
TGTGCCAGCAGTAATAGCGGACAAGAGACCCAGTACTTC
CASSNSGQETQYF
>many|TRBV28|13|NA|TRBJ1-1
TGTGCCAGCAGTTTGGTGGCCGCGGGTGAAGCTTTCTTT
CASSLVAAGEAFF
>NA|TRBV10-3|15|TRBD1|TRBJ2-7
TGTGCCATCAGTGAGCCGGACAGGGGAGGCTACGAGCAGTACTTC
CAISEPDRGGYEQYF
>NA|TRBV20-1|14|NA|TRBJ1-5
TGCAGTGCTAGAGAAGGGGGGGCTGGTCAGCCCCAGCATTTT
CSAREGGAGQPQHF
>NA|TRBV18|15|TRBD1|TRBJ2-7
TGTGCCAGCTCACAATCGGGACAGCAGGCCTACGAGCAGTACTTC
CASSQSGQQAYEQYF
>many|TRBV28|14|NA|TRBJ1-5
TGTGCCAGCCTGGGGGGGGAGAAGATACAGCCCCAGCATTTT
CASLGGEKIQPQHF
>few|TRBV6-5|14|NA|TRBJ2-6
TGTGCCAGCAGTTACTCGATTGGGGCCAACGTCCTGACTTTC
CASSYSIGANVLTF
>many|TRBV6-1|17|NA|TRBJ2-7
TGTGCCAGCAGGCTACGGGAATCTAAATCCAGGGGTACTGGGCAGTACTTC
CASRLRESKSRGTGQYF
>few|TRBV3-1|14|TRBD1|TRBJ1-1
TGTGCCAGCAGCCAAGGACAGACAGGGAGAGGAGCTTTCTTT
CASSQGQTGRGAFF
>NA|TRBV20-1|13|NA|TRBJ1-2
TGCAGTGCTACCGAACAAGATAACTATGGCTACACCTTC
CSATEQDNYGYTF
>few|TRBV4-3|15|NA|TRBJ1-2
TGCGCCAGCAGCAACCGGCCGGGGGAAATCAGAGGCTACACCTTC
CASSNRPGEIRGYTF
>many|TRBV4-1|15|TRBD2|TRBJ2-1
TGCGCCAGCAGCCCTGAGCGGGGGGGGTTCAATGAGCAGTTCTTC
CASSPERGGFNEQFF
>once|TRBV28|16|TRBD2|TRBJ2-1
TGTGCCAGCAGTTTATCCTCTAGCGGGGGGTACGATGAGCAGTTCTTC
CASSLSSSGGYDEQFF
>many|TRBV12-3/TRBV12-4|14|NA|TRBJ1-2
TGTGCCAGCAGTTTAGAGCCAGGGGACTATGGCTACACCTTC
CASSLEPGDYGYTF
>NA|TRBV7-2|16|NA|TRBJ1-4
TGTGCCAGCAGCCCGTCGTCAGGGGCTATTAATGAAAAACTGTTTTTT
CASSPSSGAINEKLFF
>NA|TRBV12-3/TRBV12-4|15|NA|TRBJ1-5
TGTGCCAGCAGTCGGCCTGAACAGTCAGATCAGCCCCAGCATTTT
CASSRPEQSDQPQHF
>NA|TRBV29-1|15|NA|TRBJ2-7
TGCAGCGTGGGGGGAGGGGGGGGATTTACCTACGAGCAGTACTTC
CSVGGGGGFTYEQYF
>NA|TRBV20-1|13|NA|TRBJ1-5
TGCAGTGCTGTGCGAGAGAGCAATCAGCCCCAGCATTTT
CSAVRESNQPQHF
>NA|TRBV29-1|12|TRBD1|TRBJ2-7
TGCAGCGTTGAGGCCGGACAGGGCGAGCAGTACTTC
CSVEAGQGEQYF
>many|TRBV4-3|14|TRBD1|TRBJ2-1
TGCGCCAGCAGCCAAGAGCCGGGACAGGGAAGGCAGTTCTTC
CASSQEPGQGRQFF
>few|TRBV5-1|13|NA|TRBJ1-6
TGCGCCAGCAGCGATCGACAGGATTCACCCCTCCACTTT
CASSDRQDSPLHF
>many|TRBV7-6|17|TRBD2|TRBJ2-3
TGTGCCAGCAGCTTAGCCCTTGGGCGGGGGGGAGCAGATACGCAGTATTTT
CASSLALGRGGADTQYF
>many|TRBV7-2|15|TRBD2|TRBJ2-3
TGTGCCAGCAGCTTAGCCGCGGGGGGCTGGGATACGCAGTATTTT
CASSLAAGGWDTQYF
>NA|TRBV6-5|15|NA|TRBJ2-7
TGTGCCAGCAGTTTCTCCTTTACTCCCGCCTACGAGCAGTACTTC
CASSFSFTPAYEQYF
>many|TRBV5-1|16|TRBD2|TRBJ2-7
TGCGCCAGCAGCCCCTCGACTAGCGGGGATTCCTACGAGCAGTACTTC
CASSPSTSGDSYEQYF
>many|TRBV7-2|15|TRBD1|TRBJ2-3
TGTGCCAGCAGCTTAAGTGGACAGGGGGTAGATACGCAGTATTTT
CASSLSGQGVDTQYF
>many|TRBV7-2|13|NA|TRBJ2-5
TGTGCCAGCAGCCGACAACCCGGAGAGACCCAGTACTTC
CASSRQPGETQYF
>many|TRBV25-1|21|NA|TRBJ2-1
TGTGCCAGCAGTGAATATACGGACGAGGATTTAGGGTCGAGCTCCTACAATGAGCAGTTCTTC
CASSEYTDEDLGSSSYNEQFF
>many|TRBV7-2|15|TRBD1|TRBJ1-3
TGTGCCAGCAGCACCGTGACAGGGACTGGAAACACCATATATTTT
CASSTVTGTGNTIYF
>many|TRBV7-6|14|NA|TRBJ1-5
TGTGCCAGCAGCCCTAGCGTGGACCCTCAGCCCCAGCATTTT
CASSPSVDPQPQHF
>NA|TRBV9|14|TRBD2|TRBJ2-3
TGTGCCAGCAGCGTTAGCGGGGGGGCAGATACGCAGTATTTT
CASSVSGGADTQYF
>NA|TRBV5-1|16|NA|TRBJ2-7
TGCGCCAGCAGCTTGATCGGCGGCAGTAGCTCCTACGAGCAGTACTTC
CASSLIGGSSSYEQYF
>few|TRBV28|17|TRBD2|TRBJ2-3
TGTGCCAGCAGTTCCCTTGCTAGCGGGGGGACCACAGATACGCAGTATTTT
CASSSLASGGTTDTQYF
>many|TRBV28|13|NA|TRBJ2-6
TGTGCCTCTCGAGACACAGGGGCCAACGTCCTGACTTTC
CASRDTGANVLTF
>few|TRBV20-1|15|NA|TRBJ2-7
TGCAGTGCCAGAAAATGGGAGGAGGGCCGCTACGAGCAGTACTTC
CSARKWEEGRYEQYF
>few|TRBV6-5|15|TRBD2|TRBJ2-7
TGTGCCAGCAGTGGGACTAGCGGGGGCTCCTACGAGCAGTACTTC
CASSGTSGGSYEQYF
>many|TRBV7-2|15|TRBD2|TRBJ2-1
TGTGCCAGCACCCTAGGTGGCCTAGCGGGGGGGCGTCTGTTCTTC
CASTLGGLAGGRLFF
>few|TRBV4-2|14|NA|TRBJ2-5
TGTGCCAGCAGCCCTGCCCGCGGGGATGAGACCCAGTACTTC
CASSPARGDETQYF
>NA|TRBV7-4|15|TRBD1|TRBJ2-5
TGTGCCAGCAGCCCTTGGGACAGGGTAGAAGAGACCCAGTACTTC
CASSPWDRVEETQYF
>few|TRBV7-3|15|NA|TRBJ2-3
TGTGCCAGCAGCTCGGGACTTCTATCCTCGGATACGCAGTATTTT
CASSSGLLSSDTQYF
>few|TRBV4-1|15|NA|TRBJ2-1
TGCGCCAGCAGCCAAGAAAAAGGAATCTACAATGAGCAGTTCTTC
CASSQEKGIYNEQFF
>NA|TRBV28|16|TRBD1|TRBJ2-5
TGTGCCAGCAGCCTACTCGTGACAGGGTTAGGAGAGACCCAGTACTTC
CASSLLVTGLGETQYF
>many|TRBV12-3/TRBV12-4|15|NA|TRBJ1-5
TGTGCCAGCAGTTTAGCTGGGGGATTCAATCAGCCCCAGCATTTT
CASSLAGGFNQPQHF
>NA|TRBV5-1|14|NA|TRBJ2-4
TGCGCCAGCAGCTTGGACCTAGCCAAAAACATTCAGTACTTC
CASSLDLAKNIQYF
>few|TRBV29-1|12|NA|TRBJ1-1
TGCAGCGTTGCAGGGGTTAACACTGAAGCTTTCTTT
CSVAGVNTEAFF
>few|TRBV6-5|13|NA|TRBJ2-3
TGTGCCAGCAGATCGGACACGACAGATACGCAGTATTTT
CASRSDTTDTQYF
>few|TRBV6-5|16|NA|TRBJ1-1
TGTGCCAGCAGTTACCGTCAGGGAATTAGAAACACTGAAGCTTTCTTT
CASSYRQGIRNTEAFF